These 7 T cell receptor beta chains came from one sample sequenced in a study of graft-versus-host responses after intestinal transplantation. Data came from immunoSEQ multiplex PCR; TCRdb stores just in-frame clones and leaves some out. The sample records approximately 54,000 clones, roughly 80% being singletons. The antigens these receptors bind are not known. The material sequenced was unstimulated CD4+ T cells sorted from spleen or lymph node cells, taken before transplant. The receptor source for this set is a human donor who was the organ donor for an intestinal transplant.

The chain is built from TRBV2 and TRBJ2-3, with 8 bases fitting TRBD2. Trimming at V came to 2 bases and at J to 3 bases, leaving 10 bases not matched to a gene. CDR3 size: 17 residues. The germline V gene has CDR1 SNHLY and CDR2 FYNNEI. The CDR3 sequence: CASSEQGGRWGTDTQYF. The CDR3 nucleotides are TGTGCCAGCAGTGAACAAGGCGGGAGGTGGGGAACAGATACGCAGTATTTT.

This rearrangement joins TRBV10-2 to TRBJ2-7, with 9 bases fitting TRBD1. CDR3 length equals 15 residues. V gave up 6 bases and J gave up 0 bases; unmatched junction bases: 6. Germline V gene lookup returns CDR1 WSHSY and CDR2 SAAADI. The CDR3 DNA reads TGCGCCAGCAGAACCGGGACAGGGTCCTCCTACGAGCAGTACTTC. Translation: CASRTGTGSSYEQYF.

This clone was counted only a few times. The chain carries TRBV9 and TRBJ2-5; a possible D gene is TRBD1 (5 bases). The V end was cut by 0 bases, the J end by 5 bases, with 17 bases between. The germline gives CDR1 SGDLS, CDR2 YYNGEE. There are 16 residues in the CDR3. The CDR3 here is CASSVEVQVAMETQYF. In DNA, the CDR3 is TGTGCCAGCAGCGTAGAGGTACAGGTTGCAATGGAGACCCAGTACTTC.

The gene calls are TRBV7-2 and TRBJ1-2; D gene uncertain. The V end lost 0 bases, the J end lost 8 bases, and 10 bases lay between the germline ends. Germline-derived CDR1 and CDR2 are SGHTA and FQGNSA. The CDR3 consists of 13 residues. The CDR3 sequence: CASSLAVAAGYTF. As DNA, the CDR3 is TGTGCCAGCAGCTTAGCTGTGGCAGCGGGCTACACCTTC.

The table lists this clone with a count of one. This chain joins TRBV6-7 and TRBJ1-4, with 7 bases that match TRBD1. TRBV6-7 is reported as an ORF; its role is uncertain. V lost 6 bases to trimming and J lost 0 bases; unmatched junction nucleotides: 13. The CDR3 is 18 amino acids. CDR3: CASSPRQGGSATNEKLFF. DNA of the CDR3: TGTGCCAGCAGCCCCCGACAGGGAGGATCAGCAACTAATGAAAAACTGTTTTTT.

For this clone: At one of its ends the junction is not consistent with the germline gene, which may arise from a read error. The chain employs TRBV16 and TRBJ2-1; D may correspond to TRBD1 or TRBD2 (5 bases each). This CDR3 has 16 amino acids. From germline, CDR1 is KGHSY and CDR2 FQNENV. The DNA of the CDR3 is TGTGCCAGCACCCCCCGGGGTAGGGGTGGATCGGATGAGCAGCTCTTC. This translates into CASTPRGRGGSDEQLF.

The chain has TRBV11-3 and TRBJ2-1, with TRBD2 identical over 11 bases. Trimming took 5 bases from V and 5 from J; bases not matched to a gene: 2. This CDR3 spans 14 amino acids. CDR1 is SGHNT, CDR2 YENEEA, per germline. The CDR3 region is CASSRSGRDNEQFF. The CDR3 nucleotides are TGTGCCAGCAGCCGTAGCGGGAGGGACAATGAGCAGTTCTTC.